This is a list of T cell receptor beta chains from one sample in a study of OX40 agonist ivuxolimab in advanced cancers. This table comes from immunoSEQ multiplex PCR, and its TCRdb copy is limited to in-frame clones, with some not included. The sample lists approximately 70,000 clones, 80% to 95% occurring once. Sequencing used CD4+ or CD8+ T cells sorted from blood, obtained in a trial of the OX40 agonist ivuxolimab. The source of these receptors is an adult with an advanced solid tumor such as melanoma, head and neck, liver or kidney cancer. Both conserved end residues are part of each CDR3. The D gene is left open where the match is weak. The listing skips clone size in some rows; elsewhere it reads once, few, many or a size class.

D gene,V gene,clone size,J gene,CDR3 DNA,CDR3 protein
TRBD1,TRBV18,-,TRBJ2-5,TGTGCCAGCTCACTCACGGGACAGGGGGCTCAAGAGACCCAGTACTTC,CASSLTGQGAQETQYF
-,TRBV18,-,TRBJ1-5,TGTGCCAGCTCACTATCCGTCGGTGGGTACGATCAGCCCCAGCATTTT,CASSLSVGGYDQPQHF
-,TRBV11-2,-,TRBJ2-5,TGTGCCAGCAGCTTAGATGGGACCCCGGGGGAGACCCAGTACTTC,CASSLDGTPGETQYF
-,TRBV30,-,TRBJ1-3,TGTGCCTGGAGTTCAGCCTCTGGAAACACCATATATTTT,CAWSSASGNTIYF
-,TRBV19,-,TRBJ1-3,TGTGCCAGTAGTATTAAGGAGAGAGCTGGAAACACCATATATTTT,CASSIKERAGNTIYF
-,TRBV21-1,-,TRBJ2-7,TGTGCCAGCAGCAAGGAGGGATTCGAATACGAGCAGTACTTC,CASSKEGFEYEQYF
-,TRBV18,few,TRBJ2-1,TGTGCCAGCTACCGGGACGGCTACAATGAGCAGTTCTTC,CASYRDGYNEQFF
TRBD2,TRBV11-3,-,TRBJ2-1,TGTGCCAGCAGCTTAGTTCTAGCGGGAGTCAATGAGCAGTTCTTC,CASSLVLAGVNEQFF
TRBD2,TRBV19,-,TRBJ2-2,TGTGCCAGTAGTATCGATCCCCCGGGACTAGCGGGGGCTCCCGGCGGGGAGCTGTTTTTT,CASSIDPPGLAGAPGGELFF
-,TRBV6-5,once,TRBJ2-2,TGTGCCAGCAGCCGCCTTTCTACCGGGGAGCTGTTTTTT,CASSRLSTGELFF
-,TRBV7-3,-,TRBJ1-6,TGTGCCAGCAGCCCCAACCCGGACAGAAATTCACCCCTCCACTTT,CASSPNPDRNSPLHF
-,TRBV15,few,TRBJ2-7,TGTGCCACCAGCAGAGGGATCGACTACGAGCAGTACTTC,CATSRGIDYEQYF
TRBD1,TRBV5-1,-,TRBJ1-1,TGCGCCAGCAGCCGGACAGGGGATCCGAACACTGAAGCTTTCTTT,CASSRTGDPNTEAFF
-,TRBV6-5,-,TRBJ1-1,TGTGCCAGCAGTTACGGACCGGGTCCAGCGGACACTGAAGCTTTCTTT,CASSYGPGPADTEAFF
-,TRBV15,-,TRBJ1-4,TGTGCCACCAGCAGAGATCAAGGAGGTTGGAATGAAAAACTGTTTTTT,CATSRDQGGWNEKLFF
-,TRBV30,-,TRBJ1-4,TGTGCCTGGAAAGTCTTGACTAATGAAAAACTGTTTTTT,CAWKVLTNEKLFF
TRBD2,TRBV5-4,-,TRBJ2-7,TGTGCCAGCAGCAGGGGACTAGCGGGAGCTGTCTACGAGCAGTACTTC,CASSRGLAGAVYEQYF
-,TRBV6-1,once,TRBJ2-3,TGTGCCAGCAAGATCGGCCAGAGCACAGATACGCAGTATTTT,CASKIGQSTDTQYF
TRBD2,TRBV5-6,-,TRBJ2-2,TGTGCCAGCAGCTTGGCCTTGCGGGAGGTTAAAACCGGGGAGCTGTTTTTT,CASSLALREVKTGELFF
TRBD1,TRBV5-1,-,TRBJ2-5,TGCGCCAGCGAGCTAGGACAGGGGGCTCAAGAGACCCAGTACTTC,CASELGQGAQETQYF
-,TRBV5-1,-,TRBJ1-2,TGCGCCAGCAGCTCCAACACCGGGACAAACGGCGGCTACACCTTC,CASSSNTGTNGGYTF
-,TRBV10-3,-,TRBJ1-4,TGTGCCATCGGGGGAACAACTAATGAAAAACTGTTTTTT,CAIGGTTNEKLFF
-,TRBV7-6,-,TRBJ1-2,TGTGCCAGCAGCTTAGGCCAGGGTGACGGCTACACCTTC,CASSLGQGDGYTF
TRBD2,TRBV19,-,TRBJ2-5,TGTGCCAGTAGCAGACTAGCGGGAGAAGAGACCCAGTACTTC,CASSRLAGEETQYF
-,TRBV9,-,TRBJ2-1,TGTGCCAGCAGCGTAGGTCAGTTCTACAATGAGCAGTTCTTC,CASSVGQFYNEQFF
-,TRBV11-2,-,TRBJ2-7,TGTGCCAGCAGCTTACACGGGAGAACCTACGAGCAGTACTTC,CASSLHGRTYEQYF
-,TRBV11-2,-,TRBJ1-1,TGTGCCAGCAGCTTAGGGGCCCAAAACACTGAAGCTTTCTTT,CASSLGAQNTEAFF
TRBD1,TRBV5-1,-,TRBJ1-2,TGCGCCAGCAGCCCTGGCCCGGGACAGGGGGCCTATGGCTACACCTTC,CASSPGPGQGAYGYTF
-,TRBV19,-,TRBJ1-6,TGTGCCAGTAGTAATGATCAATCACCCCTCCACTTT,CASSNDQSPLHF
TRBD2,TRBV5-1,-,TRBJ2-2,TGCGCCAGCAGCTTGGGTCTAGCGGGGGGCAGCACCGGGGAGCTGTTTTTT,CASSLGLAGGSTGELFF
TRBD2,TRBV7-9,-,TRBJ2-3,TGTGCCAGCAGCACGACTAGCGGGCCGTTCAATACGCAGTATTTT,CASSTTSGPFNTQYF
-,TRBV11-3,-,TRBJ1-3,TGTGCCAGCAGTTTGGCGGGGGACCCTGGAAACACCATATATTTT,CASSLAGDPGNTIYF
TRBD1,TRBV27,once,TRBJ1-5,TGTGCCAGCAGTTTCAGGGGGCAGCCCCAGCATTTT,CASSFRGQPQHF
-,TRBV10-1,few,TRBJ1-3,TGCGCCAGCAGTGACTACTCTGGAAACACCATATATTTT,CASSDYSGNTIYF
-,TRBV7-8,-,TRBJ2-2,TGTGCCAGCAGCTCGCAAGCAGGGGTAACCGGGGAGCTGTTTTTT,CASSSQAGVTGELFF
-,TRBV25-1,-,TRBJ2-7,TGTGCCAGCAGTGGGGCCTTAGGACAGATAAGGGCCTACGAGCAGTACTTC,CASSGALGQIRAYEQYF
-,TRBV18,once,TRBJ2-1,TGTGCCAGCTCACCACTAACGGGAGCGGTCTACAATGAGCAGTTCTTC,CASSPLTGAVYNEQFF
TRBD1,TRBV10-3,-,TRBJ2-7,TGTGCCATCAGACTGACAGGGGAGACCTACGAGCAGTACTTC,CAIRLTGETYEQYF
-,TRBV6-5,-,TRBJ1-2,TGTGCCAGCAGAACAGGCTCGAATGGCTACACCTTC,CASRTGSNGYTF